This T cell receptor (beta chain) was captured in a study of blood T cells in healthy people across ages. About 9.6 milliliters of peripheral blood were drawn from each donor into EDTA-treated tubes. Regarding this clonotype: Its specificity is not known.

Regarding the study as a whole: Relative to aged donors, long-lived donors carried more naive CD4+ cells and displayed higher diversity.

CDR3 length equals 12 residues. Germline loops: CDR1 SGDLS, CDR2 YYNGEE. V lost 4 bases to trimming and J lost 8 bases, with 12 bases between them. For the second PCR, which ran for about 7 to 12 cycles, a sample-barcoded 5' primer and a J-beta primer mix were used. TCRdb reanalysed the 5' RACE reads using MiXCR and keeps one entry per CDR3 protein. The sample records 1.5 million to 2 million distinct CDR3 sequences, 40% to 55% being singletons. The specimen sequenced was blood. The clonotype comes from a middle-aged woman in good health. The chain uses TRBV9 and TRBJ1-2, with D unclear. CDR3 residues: CASSPGGLGYTF. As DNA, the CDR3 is TGTGCCAGCAGCCCCGGTGGATTGGGCTACACCTTC.